This T cell receptor (beta chain) was captured in a study of CD8 T cells in ankylosing spondylitis. Findings and caveats of the study: As reported, disease-linked clones showed significant enrichment in matched ankylosing spondylitis synovial fluid. Disease-linked clones bore a CD8+ phenotype and were relatively rare in peripheral blood.

TCRdb recomputed calls from the 5' RACE reads with MiXCR, one row per CDR3 protein. The sample carries some 220,000 distinct CDR3 sequences, over 9.5% recorded once. This clonotype has a count of ten or more. What it binds is unknown. This CDR3 comprises 12 residues. The J segment lost 13 bases and the V segment lost 6 bases, leaving 9 bases of the junction unmatched. Sample: blood, either unsorted or a sorted T cell fraction (not recorded which). V is TRBV12-3 or TRBV12-4 and J is TRBJ2-7; 10 bases are a match to TRBD1. This receptor was identified in a male donor with ankylosing spondylitis or in good health (not recorded which). The CDR3 region has the DNA TGTGCCAGCAGCTCATCCGGGACAGGGGACTACTTC. It yields the protein CASSSSGTGDYF.